Each of the 32 T cell receptor beta chains below was sequenced from the same sample in a study of shared clonotypes between healthy human individuals. Sequencing was performed with immunoSEQ multiplex PCR; in TCRdb, only in-frame clones are kept and a portion is missing. The table includes millions of clones, approximately 95% detected once. The sequencing sample was made of naive CD4+ T cells from PBMCs. Subset reported: CD45RA+ positively selected. All receptors derive from a man younger than 35 in good health. Some clones in this sample may be carry-over from other donors' samples.

The chain couples TRBV28 to TRBJ1-5; tentatively, D is TRBD1 (6 bases). CDR3 length equals 16 residues. V lost 2 bases and J lost 5, with 16 bases in between. Per germline, CDR1 MDHEN and CDR2 SYDVKM. This CDR3 reads CASSLRGGGMDQPQHF. The CDR3 bases are TGTGCCAGCAGTTTAAGAGGGGGGGGCATGGATCAGCCCCAGCATTTT.

This clone has just one count. The CDR3 region is CASSLTSQGEGYTF. The CDR3, as DNA: TGTGCCAGCAGCCTAACATCACAGGGTGAAGGCTACACCTTC. This rearrangement joins TRBV7-2 to TRBJ1-2, with D maybe TRBD1 (6 bases). V was pared by 5 bases and J by 8 bases, with 18 bases between. There are 14 residues in the CDR3. Germline CDR1 SGHTA, CDR2 FQGNSA.

This clone occurred once. The rearrangement joins TRBV19 to TRBJ1-1; tentatively, D is TRBD1 (5 bases). The V end was cut by 1 base, the J end by 0 bases, with 21 bases between. This CDR3 comprises 19 residues. Germline loops: CDR1 LNHDA, CDR2 SQIVND (reference sequence). The CDR3, as DNA: TGTGCCAGTAGTATAGTATCGCTGGGCAGGGAGGGAATGAACACTGAAGCTTTCTTT. Residues: CASSIVSLGREGMNTEAFF. The whole variable domain, filled in from reference TRBV19 and TRBJ1-1, reads DGGITQSPKYLFRKEGQNVTLSCEQNLNHDAMYWYRQDPGQGLRLIYYSQIVNDFQKGDIAEGYSVSREKKESFPLTVTSAQKNPTAFYLCASSIVSLGREGMNTEAFFGQGTRLTVV.

The rearrangement uses TRBV5-1 and TRBJ2-1; TRBD2 aligns across 11 bases. V was clipped by 4 bases and J by 6 bases; unmatched bases: 6. Germline loops: CDR1 SGHRS, CDR2 YFSETQ. The CDR3 extends over 15 amino acids. CDR3 sequence reads: CASSPVSGRANEQFF. CDR3 nucleotide sequence: TGCGCCAGCAGCCCCGTTAGCGGGAGGGCCAATGAGCAGTTCTTC. The full variable domain, its missing parts supplied by reference TRBV5-1 and TRBJ2-1, is KAGVTQTPRYLIKTRGQQVTLSCSPISGHRSVSWYQQTPGQGLQFLFEYFSETQRNKGNFPGRFSGRQFSNSRSEMNVSTLELGDSALYLCASSPVSGRANEQFFGPGTRLTVL.

Comment on this clone: Other DNA sequences of this sample code for an identical CDR3. The rearrangement joins TRBV5-1 to TRBJ1-1; 8 bases are shared with TRBD1. V lost 4 bases to trimming and J lost 3 bases; unmatched junction nucleotides: 8. The CDR3 has 15 amino acids. The germline V gene encodes CDR1 SGHRS and CDR2 YFSETQ. This CDR3 is CASSSSGTGDTEAFF. The CDR3 DNA reads TGCGCCAGCAGCAGCTCCGGGACAGGTGACACTGAAGCTTTCTTT. The whole variable domain, filled in from reference TRBV5-1 and TRBJ1-1, reads KAGVTQTPRYLIKTRGQQVTLSCSPISGHRSVSWYQQTPGQGLQFLFEYFSETQRNKGNFPGRFSGRQFSNSRSEMNVSTLELGDSALYLCASSSSGTGDTEAFFGQGTRLTVV.

The rearrangement uses TRBV6-5 and TRBJ1-1; perhaps TRBD1 as D (5 bases). The CDR3 extends over 13 amino acids. In germline, CDR1 is MNHEY, CDR2 SVGAGI. Trimming took off 4 bases at V and 11 bases at J, with 17 bases between the two ends. The CDR3 region is CASSFGPTGPAFF. CDR3 DNA sequence: TGTGCCAGCAGTTTCGGACCCACAGGTCCGGCTTTCTTT.

The J gene is TRBJ2-5, the V gene TRBV7-9; TRBD2 might be the D (5 bases). Trimming removed 5 bases from V and 5 bases from J, with 21 bases in between. The CDR3 runs to 16 residues. Germline CDR1 reads SEHNR; CDR2 reads FQNEAQ (reference sequence). As DNA, the CDR3 is TGTGCCAGCAGCCCCCGTACTAGGTGGGGAGTGGAGACCCAGTACTTC. Translation: CASSPRTRWGVETQYF. Full variable domain (outside the CDR3, taken from reference TRBV7-9 and TRBJ2-5): DTGVSQNPRHKITKRGQNVTFRCDPISEHNRLYWYRQTLGQGPEFLTYFQNEAQLEKSRLLSDRFSAERPKGSFSTLEIQRTEQGDSAMYLCASSPRTRWGVETQYFGPGTRLLVL.

The chain couples TRBV11-2 to TRBJ1-4; D perhaps matches TRBD1 (5 bases). CDR3 length: 14 amino acids. Trimming cost V 5 bases and J 3 bases, with 10 bases left between them. Germline V CDR1 and CDR2: SGHAT, FQNNGV. The CDR3 coding sequence is TGTGCCAGCAGCCAGGCGGGGGCTAATGAAAAACTGTTTTTT. Its protein is CASSQAGANEKLFF.

The V call is TRBV2, the J call TRBJ2-3; D call uncertain. Germline CDR1 and CDR2: SNHLY and FYNNEI. The CDR3 consists of 14 residues. Trimming took 5 bases from V and 0 from J, leaving 9 bases between them. The CDR3 DNA sequence: TGTGCCAGCAGTATAGTCGGAAGCACAGATACGCAGTATTTT. It yields the protein CASSIVGSTDTQYF.

The chain links TRBV4-1 to TRBJ2-3; a weak D match, TRBD1 (5 bases). V gave up 4 bases and J gave up 1 base, with 12 bases separating them. CDR3 length equals 15 residues. In germline, CDR1 is MGHRA, CDR2 YSYEKL. CDR3 sequence (DNA): TGCGCCAGCAGCCGCCTGGGGCTCCGCACAGATACGCAGTATTTT. This translates into CASSRLGLRTDTQYF.

V gene TRBV27 combines with J gene TRBJ1-2; 12 bases match TRBD1. The CDR3 covers 17 residues. Trimming took 6 bases from V and 5 from J; bases not matched to a gene: 13. The germline V gene has CDR1 MNHEY and CDR2 SMNVEV (reference sequence). The CDR3 loop reads CASSATGTGGIGYGYTF. In DNA, the CDR3 is TGTGCCAGCAGCGCCACCGGGACAGGGGGCATTGGATATGGCTACACCTTC.

The chain is built from TRBV30 and TRBJ2-5; 8 bases are a match to TRBD2. With the DNA end fitting TRBJ2-7 better, the J assignment may be wrong. This CDR3 has 15 amino acids. Germline assignment: CDR1 GTSNPN and CDR2 SVGIG (reference sequence). The DNA of the CDR3 is TGTGCCTGGAATCGTAGGAGCGGGAGAAACTACGAGCAGTACTTC. This translates into CAWNRRSGRNYEQYF.

V gene TRBV10-3 combines with J gene TRBJ1-1; maybe TRBD1 (5 bases). The CDR3 totals 13 residues. Germline CDR1 reads ENHRY; CDR2 reads SYGVKD. The V end was cut by 7 bases, the J end by 2 bases, with 11 bases between. The CDR3 nucleotides are TGTGCCATCACCGCAGGGCCAAACACTGAAGCTTTCTTT. Translation gives CAITAGPNTEAFF.

Points on this clone: The same CDR3 is also encoded by other DNA sequences in this sample. The genes are TRBV5-1 and TRBJ2-7; D is uncertain. The ends were cut back, 1 base at V and 1 base at J, with 3 bases in the middle. The CDR3 sequence is 12 residues long. Germline CDR1 SGHRS, CDR2 YFSETQ. The CDR3 DNA sequence: TGCGCCAGCAGCTTGACGTCCTACGAGCAGTACTTC. Translation gives CASSLTSYEQYF.

This chain joins TRBV29-1 and TRBJ1-5; 8 bases are a match to TRBD1. Germline V lookup: CDR1 SQVTM, CDR2 ANQGSEA. J lost 6 bases, V lost 6 bases, and 7 bases had no gene match. The CDR3 runs to 13 residues. CDR3 protein: CSVDTGGSQPQHF. Written as DNA, the CDR3 is TGCAGCGTAGATACAGGGGGGAGTCAGCCCCAGCATTTT.

The chain is built from TRBV2 and TRBJ2-5, with 15 bases identical to TRBD2. Germline V gene lookup returns CDR1 SNHLY and CDR2 FYNNEI. V dropped 6 bases and J dropped 2; count of bases not matched to a gene: 10. This CDR3 has 18 residues. In DNA, the CDR3 is TGTGCCAGCAGATTGGGACTAGCGGGAGGAAGTGGGCAAGAGACCCAGTACTTC. It codes for CASRLGLAGGSGQETQYF.

The chain employs TRBV29-1 and TRBJ2-3; D ambiguous. Deletions cut 7 bases from V and 1 base from J, with 12 bases between. This CDR3 spans 13 amino acids. Per germline, CDR1 SQVTM and CDR2 ANQGSEA. The CDR3 region has the DNA TGCAGCGGCCACCCGACGGGCACAGATACGCAGTATTTT. Translated: CSGHPTGTDTQYF.

The chain employs TRBV25-1 and TRBJ2-5; 9 bases align to TRBD1. From germline, CDR1 is MGHDK and CDR2 SYGVNS. V lost 1 base to trimming and J lost 5 bases; unmatched junction nucleotides: 8. The CDR3 spans 16 residues. CDR3: CASSEFGTGTSETQYF. The CDR3 nucleotides read TGTGCCAGCAGTGAATTCGGGACAGGGACGTCGGAGACCCAGTACTTC.

This rearrangement joins TRBV6-6 to TRBJ2-5, with D possibly being TRBD1 or TRBD2 (6 bases each). The CDR3 has 14 amino acids. Germline V gives CDR1 MNHNY, CDR2 SVGAGI (reference sequence). The V gene lost 10 bases and the J gene lost 4 bases, with 19 bases spanning the gap. CDR3 bases: TGTGCCACCCAGTGGGGGGCGGGAAGAGAGACCCAGTACTTC. Translating gives CATQWGAGRETQYF.

The V call is TRBV7-9, the J call TRBJ2-5, with 14 bases matching TRBD2. Germline CDR1 is SEHNR and CDR2 is FQNEAQ (reference sequence). V gave up 5 bases and J gave up 5 bases; unmatched junction bases: 10. The CDR3 has 17 amino acids. DNA of the CDR3: TGTGCCAGCAGCCCCCCCGGGACTAGCGGGAGTAGGGAGACCCAGTACTTC. Its translation is CASSPPGTSGSRETQYF.

On this clone: The same CDR3 can be traced to other DNA sequences in this sample. CDR3 in amino acids: CASSFSGLGNQPQHF. In DNA form, the CDR3 reads TGTGCCAGCAGTTTTTCCGGGCTGGGCAATCAGCCCCAGCATTTT. V usage is TRBV28 and J usage is TRBJ1-5; D is unresolved. Between the trimmed V and J ends, which lost 3 bases and 2 bases, there was a span of 11 bases. CDR3 length: 15 amino acids. Germline CDR1 reads MDHEN; CDR2 reads SYDVKM.

This rearrangement joins TRBV29-1 to TRBJ2-7; D gene ambiguous. The CDR3 is 13 amino acids. The V end lost 6 bases, the J end lost 0 bases, and 12 bases lay between the germline ends. The V gene's germline CDR1 is SQVTM and CDR2 ANQGSEA. CDR3 DNA: TGCAGCGTCATACTGCAGAGCTCCTACGAGCAGTACTTC. Translation gives CSVILQSSYEQYF.

Remarks on this clone: Different DNA sequences within this sample yield the same CDR3. The rearrangement uses TRBV5-1 and TRBJ2-7; D is ambiguous. The CDR3 has 14 amino acids. Germline V gene lookup returns CDR1 SGHRS and CDR2 YFSETQ. V lost 4 bases and J lost 0, with 11 bases in between. For the CDR3, the DNA is TGCGCCAGCAGCCTGGCTGCTGCCTCCTACGAGCAGTACTTC. Protein: CASSLAAASYEQYF. The whole variable domain, filled in from reference TRBV5-1 and TRBJ2-7, reads KAGVTQTPRYLIKTRGQQVTLSCSPISGHRSVSWYQQTPGQGLQFLFEYFSETQRNKGNFPGRFSGRQFSNSRSEMNVSTLELGDSALYLCASSLAAASYEQYFGPGTRLTVT.

The V and J genes are TRBV7-9 and TRBJ1-5, with TRBD1 matching over 9 bases. The CDR3 covers 15 residues. CDR1 is SEHNR and CDR2 is FQNEAQ in the germline V gene (reference sequence). Losses at the gene ends were 3 bases for V and 3 bases for J; bases not matched to a gene: 3. CDR3 bases: TGTGCCAGCAGCTTCGGGACAGGGATCAATCAGCCCCAGCATTTT. Its translation is CASSFGTGINQPQHF.

This clone has a single count. The V call is TRBV5-4, the J call TRBJ2-1, with D possibly matching TRBD1 (6 bases). V lost 4 bases and J 4 bases, leaving 15 bases between the germline ends. Germline values: CDR1 SGHNT, CDR2 YYREEE (reference sequence). The CDR3 is 15 amino acids. CDR3 amino acids: CASSQGNGVYNEQFF. CDR3 coding DNA: TGTGCCAGCAGCCAGGGGAACGGGGTTTACAATGAGCAGTTCTTC.

The chain is built from TRBV20-1 and TRBJ2-3, with a possible D match to TRBD1 (5 bases). The CDR3 loop spans 11 amino acids. Trimming shortened V by 6 bases and J by 8 bases, and 12 bases separated the two germline ends. Germline V lookup: CDR1 DFQATT, CDR2 SNEGSKA (reference sequence). CDR3 in amino acids: CSALRGVTQYF. Written as DNA, the CDR3 is TGCAGTGCCCTAAGGGGTGTTACGCAGTATTTT.

This clone was picked up one time. The chain couples TRBV15 to TRBJ1-3; D gene uncertain. The CDR3 spans 17 residues. Germline CDR1 LNHNV, CDR2 YYDKDF (reference sequence). V was pared by 0 bases and J by 0 bases, with 12 bases between. The CDR3 reads CATSRDFARTSGNTIYF. CDR3 DNA: TGTGCCACCAGCAGAGATTTTGCCAGGACCTCTGGAAACACCATATATTTT.

V usage is TRBV6-5 and J usage is TRBJ2-3; TRBD2 aligns across 9 bases. Germline CDR1 is MNHEY and CDR2 is SVGAGI. The CDR3 has 15 amino acids. The V gene end was trimmed by 6 bases and the J gene end by 2 bases; junction bases not matched to a gene: 6. CDR3 in amino acids: CASRPAGGVTDTQYF. DNA for the CDR3: TGTGCCAGCAGACCAGCGGGAGGCGTCACAGATACGCAGTATTTT.

The chain joins TRBV9 to TRBJ2-2; D is perhaps TRBD2 (5 bases). V was clipped by 2 bases and J by 7 bases, with 15 bases between them. There are 15 residues in the CDR3. Germline V gives CDR1 SGDLS, CDR2 YYNGEE. The CDR3 DNA reads as TGTGCCAGCAGCGTGCTACCACGGGAATACGGGGAGCTGTTTTTT. Its protein product is CASSVLPREYGELFF.

This clone appeared a single time. The CDR3 DNA is TGTGCCAGCAGCTTTGGTAGGCTAGCGGGCAACAATGAGCAGTTCTTC. Encoded protein: CASSFGRLAGNNEQFF. V gene TRBV7-3 combines with J gene TRBJ2-1; 8 bases are shared with TRBD2. Looked up from germline, CDR1 is SGHTA and CDR2 is FQGTGA. The CDR3 is 16 amino acids. V was clipped by 3 bases and J by 5 bases; unmatched bases: 9.

The chain links TRBV28 to TRBJ1-1; D might be TRBD1 (6 bases). CDR1 is MDHEN and CDR2 is SYDVKM in the germline V gene. Trimming shortened V by 3 bases and J by 0 bases, and 8 bases separated the two germline ends. This CDR3 contains 14 residues. The CDR3, as DNA: TGTGCCAGCAGTTTTGGGACATTGAACACTGAAGCTTTCTTT. Protein: CASSFGTLNTEAFF.

In regard to this clone: This sample also contains other DNA sequences that code for the same CDR3. The J gene is TRBJ2-7, the V gene TRBV5-6, with TRBD1 as a possible D gene (8 bases). V gave up 5 bases and J gave up 1 base, with 13 bases separating them. Germline assignment: CDR1 SGHDT and CDR2 YYEEEE. The CDR3 consists of 14 residues. The CDR3 loop reads CASSLQGGSYEQYF. In DNA form, the CDR3 reads TGTGCCAGCAGTTTACAGGGGGGGTCCTACGAGCAGTACTTC.